The clone carrying this T cell receptor beta chain was found many times. What it binds is unknown. The V gene's germline CDR1 is SGHTA and CDR2 FQGNSA. V lost 8 bases, J lost 7 bases, and 15 bases lay in between. The length of the CDR3 is 13 residues. The entry originates in a study of CD8 T cells in ankylosing spondylitis. Notes on the study in general: CD8+ disease-linked clones were present at relatively low frequencies in blood. Disease-linked clones were reportedly significantly enriched in matched ankylosing spondylitis synovial fluid. For ankylosing spondylitis blood, a TCR beta motif of about 8 highly homologous variants appeared characteristic.

TCR beta libraries were made by quantitative 5'-RACE with molecular barcodes. TCRdb reanalysed the 5' RACE reads using MiXCR and keeps one entry per CDR3 protein. The sample carries about 250,000 distinct CDR3 sequences, approximately 8% recorded once. The specimen was blood, either unsorted or a sorted T cell fraction (not recorded which). This TCR was recovered from a female donor with ankylosing spondylitis or in good health (not recorded which). The chain uses TRBV7-2 and TRBJ2-1; D is unclear. The CDR3 DNA reads TGTGCCAGCCAGAACTCCGGCGAAAATGAGCAGTTCTTC. As protein: CASQNSGENEQFF.